This T cell receptor beta chain was recovered during a study of cytomegalovirus exposure and HLA in healthy donors. This clone is a singleton in its sample. The CDR3 loop spans 16 amino acids. V was trimmed by 3 bases and J by 0 bases, leaving 14 bases between them. CDR1 is MNHEY, CDR2 SMNVEV, per germline (reference sequence). Vbeta (60) and Jbeta (13) primers were used in the PCR. Method: immunoSEQ multiplex PCR; TCRdb's copy keeps in-frame clones and lacks some. The sample has around 80,000 clones, approximately 60% seen once; the top ten hold 4% to 5.5%. The chain has TRBV27 and TRBJ1-1, with D possibly TRBD1 on 6 matching bases. This TCR was sampled from a male donor in good health and CMV-seropositive. The sequencing input was PBMCs. CDR3 coding DNA: TGTGCCAGCAGTTTCACGGGGGGCCTTATGAACACTGAAGCTTTCTTT. It translates to CASSFTGGLMNTEAFF.